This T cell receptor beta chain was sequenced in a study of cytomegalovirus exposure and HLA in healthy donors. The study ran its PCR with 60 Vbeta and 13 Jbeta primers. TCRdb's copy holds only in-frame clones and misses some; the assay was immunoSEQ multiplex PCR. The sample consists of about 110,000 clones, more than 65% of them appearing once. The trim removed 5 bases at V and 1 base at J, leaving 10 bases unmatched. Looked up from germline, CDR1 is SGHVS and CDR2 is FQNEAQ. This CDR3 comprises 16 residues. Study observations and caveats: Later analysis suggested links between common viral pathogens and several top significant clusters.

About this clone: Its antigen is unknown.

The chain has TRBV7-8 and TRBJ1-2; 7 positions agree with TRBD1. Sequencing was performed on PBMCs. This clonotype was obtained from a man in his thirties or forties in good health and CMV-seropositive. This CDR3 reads CASSQGTADLNYGYTF. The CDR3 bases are TGTGCCAGCAGCCAGGGGACAGCTGATCTTAACTATGGCTACACCTTC.